This T cell receptor (beta chain) emerged from a study of Ad26.COV2.S vaccination and SARS-CoV-2 variants. The treatment is: approximately 18 received Ad26.COV2.S at low or high dose, single or two shots; roughly five received placebo; per-sample allocation not given. Sampling was performed 63 days after the first vaccine or placebo injection. CDR3 size: 13 residues. Trimming took off 1 base at V and 4 bases at J, with 8 bases between the two ends. Germline CDR1 is SGHNT and CDR2 is YYREEE (reference sequence). The protocol was immunoSEQ multiplex PCR, while the TCRdb copy is restricted to in-frame clones and leaves out a portion. Of 350,000 to 450,000 clones listed, approximately 91% were seen once; the top ten hold about 2%.

The specimen comprised peripheral blood, sampled in a trial of Ad26.COV2.S vaccine versus placebo. J is TRBJ1-1 and V is TRBV5-4; perhaps TRBD1 as D (5 bases). This TCR derives from a person between 18 and 65 years old who received the Ad26.COV2.S COVID-19 vaccine or a placebo. CDR3 DNA sequence: TGTGCCAGCAGCTTGCTCGGGGCCACTGAAGCTTTCTTT. Translating gives CASSLLGATEAFF. The whole variable domain, remainder taken from reference TRBV5-4 and TRBJ1-1, is ETGVTQSPTHLIKTRGQQVTLRCSSQSGHNTVSWYQQALGQGPQFIFQYYREEENGRGNFPPRFSGLQFPNYSSELNVNALELDDSALYLCASSLLGATEAFFGQGTRLTVV.